One sample yielded the 2 T cell receptor beta chains listed below, sequenced in a study of blood T cell repertoires in COVID-19. Some clones are missing from TCRdb's copy, which holds only in-frame ones; the method was immunoSEQ multiplex PCR. The sample includes about 170,000 clones, 86% of them seen just once. Sequenced input: peripheral blood. The origin of the receptors is a man between 65 and 80 years old with acute or convalescent COVID-19.

This clone has just one count. The chain recombines TRBV6-5 with TRBJ2-2; 8 positions match TRBD2. After removal of 6 bases from V and 3 bases from J, the junction contained 3 bases not matched to a gene. Germline V gene lookup returns CDR1 MNHEY and CDR2 SVGAGI. The CDR3 is 14 residues long. The chain's CDR3 is CASSMRGDTGELFF. The DNA for the CDR3 is TGTGCCAGCAGCATGCGGGGGGACACCGGGGAGCTGTTTTTT.

The genes are TRBV5-1 and TRBJ1-4; no reliable D call. The CDR3 is 15 residues long. V dropped 4 bases and J dropped 7 bases, with 17 bases sitting between them. In germline, CDR1 is SGHRS, CDR2 YFSETQ. In DNA form, the CDR3 reads TGCGCCAGCAGCCCCCTCGGAACTTCGGGTGAAAAACTGTTTTTT. Encoded protein: CASSPLGTSGEKLFF.